This record concerns one TCR beta chain sequence. Its antigen is unknown. Germline V lookup: CDR1 SEHNR, CDR2 FQNEAQ (reference sequence). The V gene lost 5 bases and the J gene lost 2 bases, with 6 bases spanning the gap. There are 12 residues in the CDR3. The data stem from a study of OX40 agonist ivuxolimab in advanced cancers. The overall study: Past anti-PD-1, anti-PD-L1 or anti-CTLA-4 therapy was accepted, and roughly 37% had received some. Study-wide results and caveats: With doses of 0.1 to 3.0 mg/kg, CD4+ and CD8+ blood T cells had undergone clonal expansion by week 6.

Here immunoSEQ multiplex PCR was the method, and the copy in TCRdb shows in-frame clones only, minus some. There are about 93,000 clones in the sample; 90% to 95% occur only once, and around 2.8% lies in the top ten. The chain couples TRBV7-9 to TRBJ1-1; D is unresolved. The source of this sequence is an adult with an advanced solid tumor such as melanoma, head and neck, liver or kidney cancer. The sequencing used CD4+ or CD8+ T cells sorted from blood, collected in a trial of the OX40 agonist ivuxolimab. The DNA for the CDR3 is TGTGCCAGCAGCCCCGCCAACACTGAAGCTTTCTTT. This sequence encodes CASSPANTEAFF.